This TCR beta chain derives from a study of cytomegalovirus exposure and HLA in healthy donors. The wider study: Findings of an earlier analysis included some 120 million unique TCR beta sequences from some 190 million T cells. Notes on the study in general: In a later analysis, a missense DCLRE1C variant was linked to TCR beta V- and J-gene trimming. Cytomegalovirus-associated TCR beta chains were listed, numbering 150 to 200. Accurate HLA-A and HLA-B prediction from TCR beta sequences was reported for most subjects.

The CDR3 sequence is 15 residues long. Trimming took 2 bases from V and 4 from J, leaving 12 bases between them. Germline V lookup: CDR1 MNHEY, CDR2 SMNVEV (reference sequence). Comments on this clone: Its antigen remains unknown.

Vbeta (60) and Jbeta (13) primers were used in the PCR. Repertoires were generated with immunoSEQ multiplex PCR, while TCRdb's copy carries only in-frame clones and drops some. The table has 150,000 to 200,000 clones, roughly four fifths seen once. The sequence was collected from a woman aged 40 to 50 in good health and CMV-seronegative. Sequenced: PBMCs. This sequence joins TRBV27 and TRBJ1-5; no clear D. The CDR3 reads CASSLSLAENQPQHF. The CDR3 nucleotides are TGTGCCAGCAGTTTAAGTTTGGCAGAAAATCAGCCCCAGCATTTT.